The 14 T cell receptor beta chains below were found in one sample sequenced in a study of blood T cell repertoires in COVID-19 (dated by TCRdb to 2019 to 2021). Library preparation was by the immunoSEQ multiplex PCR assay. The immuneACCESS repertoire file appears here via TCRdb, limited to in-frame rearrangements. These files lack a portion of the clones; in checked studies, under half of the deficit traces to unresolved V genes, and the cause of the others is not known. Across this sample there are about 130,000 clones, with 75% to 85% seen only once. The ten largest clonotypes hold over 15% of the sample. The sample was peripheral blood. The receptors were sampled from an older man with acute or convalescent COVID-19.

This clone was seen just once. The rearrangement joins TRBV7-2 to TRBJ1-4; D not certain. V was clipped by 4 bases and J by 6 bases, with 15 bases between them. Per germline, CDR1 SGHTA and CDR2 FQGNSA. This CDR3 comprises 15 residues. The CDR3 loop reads CASSYSGGIYEKLFF. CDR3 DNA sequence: TGTGCCAGCAGCTACAGCGGAGGTATCTATGAAAAACTGTTTTTT.

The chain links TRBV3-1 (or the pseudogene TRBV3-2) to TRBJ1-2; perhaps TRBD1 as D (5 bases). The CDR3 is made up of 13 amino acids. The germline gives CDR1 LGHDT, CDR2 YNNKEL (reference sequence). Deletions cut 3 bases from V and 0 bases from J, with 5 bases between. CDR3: CASSQTANYGYTF. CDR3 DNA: TGTGCCAGCAGCCAGACAGCTAACTATGGCTACACCTTC.

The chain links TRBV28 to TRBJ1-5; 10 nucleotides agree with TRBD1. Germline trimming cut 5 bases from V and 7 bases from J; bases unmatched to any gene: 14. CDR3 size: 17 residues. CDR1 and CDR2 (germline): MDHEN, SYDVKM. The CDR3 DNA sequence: TGTGCCAGCAGTACCCCTAAAGGGACAGGGGTTGGACAGCCCCAGCATTTT. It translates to CASSTPKGTGVGQPQHF. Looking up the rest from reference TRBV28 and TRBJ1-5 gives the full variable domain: DVKVTQSSRYLVKRTGEKVFLECVQDMDHENMFWYRQDPGLGLRLIYFSYDVKMKEKGDIPEGYSVSREKKERFSLILESASTNQTSMYLCASSTPKGTGVGQPQHFGDGTRLSIL.

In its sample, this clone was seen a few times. CDR3 DNA: TGTGCCAGCAGTGAAGCCCAGGGACTCCTTAATTCACCCCTCCACTTT. Its protein product is CASSEAQGLLNSPLHF. The chain is built from TRBV2 and TRBJ1-6; TRBD1 might be the D (5 bases). Germline V gives CDR1 SNHLY, CDR2 FYNNEI. The CDR3 length is 16 residues. Trimming took 0 bases from V and 6 from J, leaving 12 bases between them.

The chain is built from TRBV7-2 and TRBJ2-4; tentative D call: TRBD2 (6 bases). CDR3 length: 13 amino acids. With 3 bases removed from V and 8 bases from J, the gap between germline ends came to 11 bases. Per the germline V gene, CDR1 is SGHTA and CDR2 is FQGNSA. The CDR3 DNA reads TGTGCCAGCAGCTTTACTTCGGGAGACATTCAGTACTTC. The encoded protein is CASSFTSGDIQYF.

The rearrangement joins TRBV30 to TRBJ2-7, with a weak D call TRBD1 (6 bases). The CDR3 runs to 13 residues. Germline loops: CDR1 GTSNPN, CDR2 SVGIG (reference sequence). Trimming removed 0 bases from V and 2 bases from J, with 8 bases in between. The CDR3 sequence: CAWSVGGAYEQYF. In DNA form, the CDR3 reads TGTGCCTGGAGTGTAGGGGGTGCCTACGAGCAGTACTTC.

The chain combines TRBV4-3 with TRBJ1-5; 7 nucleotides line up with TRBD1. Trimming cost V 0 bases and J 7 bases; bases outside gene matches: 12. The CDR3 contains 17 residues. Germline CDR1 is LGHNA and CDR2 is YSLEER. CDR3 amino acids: CASSQDWGTAGFQPQHF. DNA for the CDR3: TGCGCCAGCAGCCAAGATTGGGGGACAGCGGGTTTCCAGCCCCAGCATTTT.

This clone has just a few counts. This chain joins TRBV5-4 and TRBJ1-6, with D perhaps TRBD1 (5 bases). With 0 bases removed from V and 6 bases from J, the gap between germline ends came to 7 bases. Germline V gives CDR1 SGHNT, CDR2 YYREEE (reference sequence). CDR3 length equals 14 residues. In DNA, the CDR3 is TGTGCCAGCAGCTTGGAGGGGTTTAATTCACCCCTCCACTTT. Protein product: CASSLEGFNSPLHF.

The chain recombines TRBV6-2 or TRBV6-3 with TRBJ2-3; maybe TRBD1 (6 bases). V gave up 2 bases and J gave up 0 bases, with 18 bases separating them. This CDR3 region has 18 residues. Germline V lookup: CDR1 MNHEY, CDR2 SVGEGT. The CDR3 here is CASSYGARIGGSTDTQYF. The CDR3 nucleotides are TGTGCCAGCAGTTACGGAGCGCGAATAGGGGGAAGCACAGATACGCAGTATTTT.

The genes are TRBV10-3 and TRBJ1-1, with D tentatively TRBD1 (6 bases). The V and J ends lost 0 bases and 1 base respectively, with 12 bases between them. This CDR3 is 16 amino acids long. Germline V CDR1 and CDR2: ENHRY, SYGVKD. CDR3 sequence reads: CAISESRGEENTEAFF. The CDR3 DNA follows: TGTGCCATCAGTGAGTCCAGGGGAGAGGAGAACACTGAAGCTTTCTTT.

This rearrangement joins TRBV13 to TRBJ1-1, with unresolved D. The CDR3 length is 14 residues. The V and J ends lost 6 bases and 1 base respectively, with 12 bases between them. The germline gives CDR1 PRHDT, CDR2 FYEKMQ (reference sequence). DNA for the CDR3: TGTGCCAGCAGACGGGAAAGACAGAACACTGAAGCTTTCTTT. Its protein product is CASRRERQNTEAFF.

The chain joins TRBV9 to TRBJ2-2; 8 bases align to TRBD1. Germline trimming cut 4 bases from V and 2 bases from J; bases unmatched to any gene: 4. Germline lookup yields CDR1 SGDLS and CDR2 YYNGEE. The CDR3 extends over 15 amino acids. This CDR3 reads CASSTDRVNTGELFF. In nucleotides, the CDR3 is TGTGCCAGCAGCACGGACAGGGTAAACACCGGGGAGCTGTTTTTT.

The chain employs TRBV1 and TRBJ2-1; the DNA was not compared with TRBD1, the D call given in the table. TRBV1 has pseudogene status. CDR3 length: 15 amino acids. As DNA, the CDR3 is TGCACCAGCAGCCAAAACAGGGCCCGTTACAATGAGCAGTTCTTC. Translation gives CTSSQNRARYNEQFF.

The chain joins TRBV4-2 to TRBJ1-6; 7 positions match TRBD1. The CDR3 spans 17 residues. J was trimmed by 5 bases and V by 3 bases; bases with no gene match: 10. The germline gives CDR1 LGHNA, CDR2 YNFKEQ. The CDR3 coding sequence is TGTGCCAGCAGCCACTTGACAGGGCTCCCTAATAATTCACCCCTCCACTTT. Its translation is CASSHLTGLPNNSPLHF.